The 13 T cell receptor beta chains reported below all come from one sample, sequenced in a study of blood T cell repertoires in COVID-19. The protocol was immunoSEQ multiplex PCR, while the TCRdb copy is restricted to in-frame clones and leaves out a portion. The sample consists of 97,000 or so clones, approximately 90% of them appearing once. The sample taken for sequencing was peripheral blood. The receptor source for this set is a man aged 50-60 years with active COVID-19.

V gene TRBV10-3 combines with J gene TRBJ2-1; 10 bases match TRBD2. V dropped 6 bases and J dropped 8; count of bases not matched to a gene: 7. The CDR3 runs to 14 residues. Germline CDR1 is ENHRY and CDR2 is SYGVKD. DNA of the CDR3: TGTGCCATCAGCATTAGCGGGGGGTGGGATGAGCAGTTCTTC. Its protein product is CAISISGGWDEQFF.

Only a few counts were recorded for this clone. The chain links TRBV18 to TRBJ2-7; 9 bases are a match to TRBD1. The V segment lost 6 bases and the J segment 6 bases; nucleotides outside the gene matches: 9. The germline V gene has CDR1 KGHSH and CDR2 LQKENI. The length of the CDR3 is 14 residues. This chain's CDR3 is CASSGSGQGREQYF. The CDR3 DNA is TGTGCCAGCTCGGGGTCTGGACAGGGGCGCGAGCAGTACTTC.

The gene calls are TRBV2 and TRBJ1-1; 7 bases agree with TRBD1. The germline gives CDR1 SNHLY, CDR2 FYNNEI. V lost 7 bases, J lost 6 bases, and 8 bases stayed unmatched. The CDR3 length is 13 residues. In DNA, the CDR3 is TGTGCCAGCAAATACAGGGGAGAAGCTGAAGCTTTCTTT. Translation: CASKYRGEAEAFF. Full variable domain (missing parts from reference TRBV2 and TRBJ1-1): EPEVTQTPSHQVTQMGQEVILRCVPISNHLYFYWYRQILGQKVEFLVSFYNNEISEKSEIFDDQFSVERPDGSNFTLKIRSTKLEDSAMYFCASKYRGEAEAFFGQGTRLTVV.

This clone was picked up a small number of times. V is TRBV5-1 and J is TRBJ1-4; 7 bases match TRBD1. The CDR3 has 15 amino acids. After removal of 4 bases from V and 4 bases from J, the junction contained 7 bases not matched to a gene. In germline, CDR1 is SGHRS, CDR2 YFSETQ. CDR3 in DNA: TGCGCCAGCAGCCTTACAGGGGCCGATAATGAAAAACTGTTTTTT. It yields the protein CASSLTGADNEKLFF.

This chain links TRBV7-2 with TRBJ2-3; 12 nucleotides agree with TRBD2. The V gene's germline CDR1 is SGHTA and CDR2 FQGNSA. The CDR3 length is 17 residues. After removal of 5 bases from V and 3 bases from J, the junction contained 9 bases not matched to a gene. CDR3 loop: CASSRRASGGGTDTQYF. CDR3 nucleotide sequence: TGTGCCAGCAGCCGCAGGGCTAGCGGGGGGGGTACAGATACGCAGTATTTT.

This clone occurred once. The rearrangement uses TRBV2 and TRBJ2-4; D possibly corresponds to TRBD1 (5 bases). Trimming took off 5 bases at V and 0 bases at J, with 8 bases between the two ends. Germline V gene lookup returns CDR1 SNHLY and CDR2 FYNNEI. The CDR3 is 14 residues long. CDR3 protein: CASSPQGAKNIQYF. The CDR3 nucleotides read TGTGCCAGCAGTCCCCAGGGAGCCAAAAACATTCAGTACTTC.

This clone was seen only once. The chain couples TRBV7-2 to TRBJ2-7, with a weak D call TRBD1 (5 bases). Germline-derived CDR1 and CDR2 are SGHTA and FQGNSA. This CDR3 spans 14 amino acids. Trimming took off 5 bases at V and 6 bases at J, with 17 bases between the two ends. The CDR3 DNA reads as TGTGCCAGCAGCCCAACGACAGCCCTCGGCGAGCAGTACTTC. Translating gives CASSPTTALGEQYF.

The V and J genes are TRBV12-3 or TRBV12-4 and TRBJ1-2; TRBD1 matches at 9 bases. This CDR3 contains 13 residues. With 5 bases clipped from V and 4 bases from J, the junction kept 2 bases outside the gene matches. The CDR3 spells CASSGTGSYGYTF. The CDR3 region has the DNA TGTGCCAGCAGTGGGACAGGGTCCTATGGCTACACCTTC.

V usage is TRBV11-2 and J usage is TRBJ1-4; no reliable D call. Trimming cost V 5 bases and J 2 bases, with 24 bases left between them. The V gene's germline CDR1 is SGHAT and CDR2 FQNNGV. CDR3 size: 19 residues. For the CDR3, the DNA is TGTGCCAGCAGCCCCCTAACCTTCCCCTCTCTTAATACTAATGAAAAACTGTTTTTT. It codes for CASSPLTFPSLNTNEKLFF.

This rearrangement joins TRBV6-5 to TRBJ2-1; tentatively, D is TRBD2 (7 bases). Trimming stripped 6 bases from V and 6 bases from J, with 18 bases between. CDR1 and CDR2 from the germline V gene are MNHEY and SVGAGI. The CDR3 totals 15 residues. CDR3 loop: CASSPVGGGPNEQFF. The CDR3 DNA follows: TGTGCCAGCAGCCCCGTGGGGGGGGGCCCCAATGAGCAGTTCTTC.

V gene TRBV4-2 combines with J gene TRBJ1-3; perhaps TRBD1 as D (6 bases). The CDR3 is 16 residues long. V shed 1 base and J shed 1 base, with 11 bases lying between them. Germline V gene data show CDR1 as LGHNA and CDR2 as YNFKEQ. DNA of the CDR3: TGTGCCAGCAGCCAAGGGGGGCAGGGGTCTGGAAACACCATATATTTT. This translates into CASSQGGQGSGNTIYF.

The chain recombines TRBV6-6 with TRBJ1-2; D is undetermined. V dropped 7 bases and J dropped 8 bases, with 26 bases sitting between them. Per the germline V gene, CDR1 is MNHNY and CDR2 is SVGAGI (reference sequence). The CDR3 contains 16 residues. CDR3 DNA sequence: TGTGCCAGCACCAACCAACGCGACACTGAGAGTGGAGGCTACACCTTC. Translation: CASTNQRDTESGGYTF.

The chain joins TRBV9 to TRBJ2-3; no firm D call. Germline CDR1 is SGDLS and CDR2 is YYNGEE. This CDR3 has 15 residues. Trimming took 4 bases from V and 10 from J, leaving 22 bases between them. CDR3: CASSPPPQLTNPQYF. DNA of the CDR3: TGTGCCAGCAGCCCCCCACCTCAATTGACAAATCCGCAGTATTTT.